This paragraph reports one T cell receptor (beta chain). The data belong to a study of T-cell memory formation after mild COVID-19. TCRdb reprocessed the 5' RACE reads with MiXCR, giving one entry per CDR3 protein. There are around 250,000 distinct CDR3 sequences in the sample; approximately 9% occur only once, and approximately 20% lies in the top ten. The CDR3 totals 14 residues. Germline lookup yields CDR1 MNHEY and CDR2 SVGAGI. Trimming removed 4 bases from V and 6 bases from J, with 13 bases in between. The sequence derives from a man in his late teens or twenties who had mild COVID-19 (a few samples of this study predate the infection). Cell type and time point are not known. The chain combines TRBV6-5 with TRBJ1-5; D is unresolved. The sample consisted of PBMCs or a T cell subset sorted from them (not recorded which). CDR3: CASSSVTSGQPQHF. The CDR3 DNA follows: TGTGCCAGCAGTTCGGTAACGTCGGGTCAGCCCCAGCATTTT.